This entry lists 9 T cell receptor beta chains sequenced from one sample in a study of blood T cell repertoires in COVID-19. Sequencing was performed with immunoSEQ multiplex PCR; in TCRdb, only in-frame clones are kept and a portion is missing. The table records 240,000 or so clones, roughly 79% of them present only once. Sequenced input: peripheral blood. These receptors came from a woman older than 75 with COVID-19, enrolled during active disease.

This clone was seen more than once but under ten times. The rearrangement joins TRBV25-1 to TRBJ1-1; TRBD1 matches 9 bases. The CDR3 totals 13 residues. Germline V gene lookup returns CDR1 MGHDK and CDR2 SYGVNS. The J segment lost 12 bases and the V segment lost 8 bases, leaving 13 bases of the junction unmatched. The CDR3 reads CASSHGQGSDPFF. As DNA, the CDR3 is TGTGCCAGCTCACACGGACAGGGGAGTGATCCTTTCTTT. The full variable domain, with the rest looked up from reference TRBV25-1 and TRBJ1-1, is EADIYQTPRYLVIGTGKKITLECSQTMGHDKMYWYQQDPGMELHLIHYSYGVNSTEKGDLSSESTVSRIRTEHFPLTLESARPSHTSQYLCASSHGQGSDPFFGQGTRLTVV.

The rearrangement links TRBV28 to TRBJ1-5; D is possibly TRBD1 (6 bases). This CDR3 comprises 14 residues. The V and J ends lost 7 bases and 1 base respectively, with 11 bases between them. Germline-derived CDR1 and CDR2 are MDHEN and SYDVKM. CDR3 in amino acids: CASKGDYSNQPQHF. The CDR3, as DNA: TGTGCCAGCAAGGGGGATTACAGCAATCAGCCCCAGCATTTT.

This chain connects TRBV6-2 or TRBV6-3 to TRBJ1-4; TRBD1 might be the D (6 bases). The CDR3 contains 14 residues. Germline values: CDR1 MNHEY, CDR2 SVGEGT. Trimming took off 6 bases at V and 12 bases at J, with 20 bases between the two ends. In nucleotides, the CDR3 is TGTGCCAGCAGCCTCGGGGGGCCTAATGGAGAACTGTTTTTT. This gives the protein CASSLGGPNGELFF.

The V gene is TRBV5-4, the J gene TRBJ1-6; 8 bases line up with TRBD1. V lost 2 bases to trimming and J lost 9 bases; unmatched junction nucleotides: 7. The CDR3 covers 15 residues. Germline CDR1 reads SGHNT; CDR2 reads YYREEE (reference sequence). The CDR3 sequence: CASSFGQGKISPLHF. CDR3 DNA: TGTGCCAGCAGCTTCGGACAGGGCAAAATTTCACCCCTCCACTTT.

V gene TRBV6-1 combines with J gene TRBJ1-2; D is perhaps TRBD1 (5 bases). This CDR3 contains 16 residues. Trimming removed 3 bases from V and 4 bases from J, with 18 bases in between. CDR1 and CDR2 from the germline V gene are MNHNS and SASEGT. CDR3: CASSDGGIQVGYGYTF. As DNA, the CDR3 is TGTGCCAGCAGTGACGGAGGGATACAGGTCGGCTATGGCTACACCTTC.

V and J are TRBV2 and TRBJ2-1, with 9 bases lining up with TRBD2. V lost 3 bases, J lost 8 bases, and 8 bases stayed unmatched. The CDR3 covers 15 residues. Germline V gene sequence: CDR1 SNHLY, CDR2 FYNNEI. CDR3 bases: TGTGCCAGCAGTGAGGGTGAGACTAGCGGCGATGAGCAGTTCTTC. Protein sequence: CASSEGETSGDEQFF. Based on the CDR3 plus reference TRBV2 and TRBJ2-1, the full variable domain is EPEVTQTPSHQVTQMGQEVILRCVPISNHLYFYWYRQILGQKVEFLVSFYNNEISEKSEIFDDQFSVERPDGSNFTLKIRSTKLEDSAMYFCASSEGETSGDEQFFGPGTRLTVL.

The rearrangement joins TRBV20-1 to TRBJ1-1; D might be TRBD1 (6 bases). The CDR3 totals 10 residues. V lost 3 bases to trimming and J lost 11 bases, with 10 bases between them. Per germline, CDR1 DFQATT and CDR2 SNEGSKA (reference sequence). The CDR3, as DNA: TGCAGTGCTAGGGGGACATTTGCTTTCTTT. Protein: CSARGTFAFF.

J is TRBJ1-6 and V is TRBV7-2; D gene unclear. CDR1 and CDR2 from the germline V gene are SGHTA and FQGNSA. Trimming shortened V by 0 bases and J by 7 bases, and 10 bases separated the two germline ends. The CDR3 loop spans 15 amino acids. This chain's CDR3 is CASSLALLGNSPLHF. In nucleotides, the CDR3 is TGTGCCAGCAGCTTAGCCCTCCTGGGCAATTCACCCCTCCACTTT.

The V call is TRBV6-2 or TRBV6-3, the J call TRBJ2-1; 10 bases are shared with TRBD2. The V gene's germline CDR1 is MNHEY and CDR2 SVGEGT. The CDR3 contains 16 residues. V gave up 0 bases and J gave up 8 bases; unmatched junction bases: 7. The CDR3 here is CASSYSRASGSDEQFF. The CDR3, as DNA: TGTGCCAGCAGTTACTCGAGGGCTAGCGGGAGTGATGAGCAGTTCTTC.